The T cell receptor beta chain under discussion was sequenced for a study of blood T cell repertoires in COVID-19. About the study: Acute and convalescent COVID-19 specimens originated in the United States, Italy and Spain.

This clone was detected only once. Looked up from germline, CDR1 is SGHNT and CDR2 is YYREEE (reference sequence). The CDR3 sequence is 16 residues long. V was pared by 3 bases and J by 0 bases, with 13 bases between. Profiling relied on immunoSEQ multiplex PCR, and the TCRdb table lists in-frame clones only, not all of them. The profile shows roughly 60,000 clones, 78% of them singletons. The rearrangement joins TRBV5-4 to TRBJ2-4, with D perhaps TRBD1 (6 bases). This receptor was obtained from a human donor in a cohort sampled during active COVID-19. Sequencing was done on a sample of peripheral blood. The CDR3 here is CASSSGQNLAKNIQYF. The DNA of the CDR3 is TGTGCCAGCAGCTCGGGACAAAATTTAGCCAAAAACATTCAGTACTTC.